These 23 T cell receptor beta chains were all obtained from the same sample, sequenced in a study of control samples from healthy donors and cancer patients. TCRdb keeps only in-frame clones here, not all; method: immunoSEQ multiplex PCR. The sample includes 170,000 or so clones, approximately 92% of them seen just once. Sequencing used blood. These receptors were taken from a young man in good health.

This clone was found once. The chain has TRBV5-1 and TRBJ1-1; 8 nucleotides agree with TRBD1. V dropped 0 bases and J dropped 4; count of bases not matched to a gene: 5. From germline, CDR1 is SGHRS and CDR2 YFSETQ. The CDR3 is made up of 15 amino acids. The CDR3, as DNA: TGCGCCAGCAGCTTGGAAGGGGGGACAGGCACTGAAGCTTTCTTT. This translates into CASSLEGGTGTEAFF.

The rearrangement uses TRBV7-8 and TRBJ2-7; D perhaps matches TRBD1 (5 bases). Between the trimmed V and J ends, which lost 3 bases and 0 bases, there was a span of 15 bases. Germline CDR1 SGHVS, CDR2 FQNEAQ. The CDR3 is 16 residues long. The CDR3 region is CASSLGRVPLSYEQYF. In DNA form, the CDR3 reads TGTGCCAGCAGCTTGGGCAGGGTTCCGCTCTCCTACGAGCAGTACTTC.

The V and J genes are TRBV6-6 and TRBJ1-6; no firm D call. Germline loops: CDR1 MNHNY, CDR2 SVGAGI (reference sequence). The CDR3 is 13 amino acids. Trimming removed 6 bases at V and 7 bases at J, with 10 bases between. CDR3 residues: CASSPTFNSPLHF. The CDR3 bases are TGTGCCAGCAGCCCGACATTCAATTCACCCCTCCACTTT.

The chain carries TRBV19 and TRBJ1-3; D ambiguous. The germline CDR1 and CDR2 sequences are LNHDA and SQIVND (reference sequence). Trimming removed 2 bases from V and 0 bases from J, with 8 bases in between. CDR3 size: 15 residues. CDR3 sequence reads: CASSINWSSGNTIYF. The CDR3 bases are TGTGCCAGTAGTATAAATTGGAGCTCTGGAAACACCATATATTTT.

The V call is TRBV11-3, the J call TRBJ2-7; D tentatively reads TRBD1 or TRBD2 (5 bases each). The CDR3 runs 13 residues. The V and J ends lost 5 bases and 4 bases respectively, with 12 bases between them. Germline values: CDR1 SGHNT, CDR2 YENEEA. CDR3 loop: CASSRGASYEQYF. For the CDR3, the DNA is TGTGCCAGCAGCCGAGGGGCTAGTTACGAGCAGTACTTC.

V is TRBV2 and J is TRBJ2-1; 7 bases fit TRBD1. The CDR3 extends over 18 amino acids. Losses at the gene ends were 0 bases for V and 4 bases for J; bases not matched to a gene: 12. Germline CDR1 reads SNHLY; CDR2 reads FYNNEI. The CDR3 is CASSEALRDSRLYNEQFF. Here the CDR3 DNA reads TGTGCCAGCAGTGAAGCGCTTCGGGACAGTAGATTATACAATGAGCAGTTCTTC. Filled out from reference TRBV2 and TRBJ2-1, the complete variable domain reads EPEVTQTPSHQVTQMGQEVILRCVPISNHLYFYWYRQILGQKVEFLVSFYNNEISEKSEIFDDQFSVERPDGSNFTLKIRSTKLEDSAMYFCASSEALRDSRLYNEQFFGPGTRLTVL.

The chain recombines TRBV29-1 with TRBJ1-1; D perhaps matches TRBD1 (5 bases). The CDR3 has 12 amino acids. The germline V gene has CDR1 SQVTM and CDR2 ANQGSEA. V was cut by 7 bases and J by 8 bases, with 17 bases left in between. Written as DNA, the CDR3 is TGCAGCGCCTTGTGGGGGAGTGGCGAAGCTTTCTTT. Its protein product is CSALWGSGEAFF.

V is TRBV27 and J is TRBJ2-1, with D possibly TRBD1 on 5 matching bases. V lost 5 bases and J 2 bases, leaving 22 bases between the germline ends. The CDR3 runs to 18 residues. The germline gives CDR1 MNHEY, CDR2 SMNVEV (reference sequence). DNA of the CDR3: TGTGCCAGCAGTCGACCATCCTCCTTCGGCAGGGCCTACAATGAGCAGTTCTTC. Its translation: CASSRPSSFGRAYNEQFF.

V and J are TRBV18 and TRBJ1-1, with 7 nucleotides matching TRBD1. The germline V gene has CDR1 KGHSH and CDR2 LQKENI. Losses at the gene ends were 2 bases for V and 1 base for J; bases not matched to a gene: 1. The CDR3 sequence is 14 residues long. The CDR3 bases are TGTGCCAGCTCACCAAAGGGGGCGAACACTGAAGCTTTCTTT. Translation gives CASSPKGANTEAFF.

The chain links TRBV11-2 to TRBJ1-2; D remains unclear. This CDR3 has 16 residues. Germline-derived CDR1 and CDR2 are SGHAT and FQNNGV. V gave up 8 bases and J gave up 7 bases, with 26 bases separating them. The CDR3 spells CASPRGRTLAPRGYTF. The CDR3 DNA sequence: TGTGCCAGCCCTCGCGGCAGGACCTTAGCACCCCGTGGCTACACCTTC.

This chain's CDR3 is CSAPTSNEQFF. The CDR3 DNA follows: TGCAGTGCTCCGACAAGCAATGAGCAGTTCTTC. V gene TRBV20-1 combines with J gene TRBJ2-1, with no clear D. This CDR3 is 11 amino acids long. Germline V gene sequence: CDR1 DFQATT, CDR2 SNEGSKA (reference sequence). V was shortened by 5 bases and J by 6 bases, with 8 bases between the two germline ends.

Comment on this clone: The sample carries other DNA sequences with the same CDR3. Here the CDR3 reads CASGLNQPQHF. In DNA, the CDR3 is TGTGCTAGTGGTTTGAATCAGCCCCAGCATTTT. V gene TRBV12-5 combines with J gene TRBJ1-5; D not certain. This CDR3 comprises 11 residues. V was cut by 2 bases and J by 4 bases, with 0 bases left in between. CDR1 LGHNT and CDR2 FRNRAP come from the germline V gene.

The chain couples TRBV6-2 or TRBV6-3 to TRBJ1-5; 8 positions match TRBD1. The CDR3 sequence is 13 residues long. CDR1 is MNHEY and CDR2 is SVGEGT in the germline V gene. Germline trimming cut 4 bases from V and 7 bases from J; bases unmatched to any gene: 3. The CDR3 nucleotides read TGTGCCAGCAGTTTCGACAGGGGACAGCCCCAGCATTTT. It specifies CASSFDRGQPQHF.

The gene calls are TRBV7-9 and TRBJ2-3; tentatively, D is TRBD2 (5 bases). CDR3 length equals 16 residues. The germline V gene encodes CDR1 SEHNR and CDR2 FQNEAQ (reference sequence). V lost 4 bases, J lost 0 bases, and 14 bases lay in between. The chain's CDR3 is CASSSGSMTSTDTQYF. The CDR3 DNA is TGTGCCAGCAGCTCGGGGTCTATGACTAGCACAGATACGCAGTATTTT.

The chain uses TRBV6-5 and TRBJ2-3; D is ambiguous. CDR1 is MNHEY and CDR2 is SVGAGI in the germline V gene. This CDR3 spans 15 amino acids. V was pared by 6 bases and J by 1 base, with 14 bases between. CDR3 sequence (DNA): TGTGCCAGCAGCGAGCTAGTTGTAGGCACAGATACGCAGTATTTT. Translating it yields CASSELVVGTDTQYF.

The chain employs TRBV6-6 and TRBJ2-7; tentative D call: TRBD1 (5 bases). CDR1 MNHNY and CDR2 SVGAGI come from the germline V gene (reference sequence). The CDR3 has 12 residues. V was clipped by 11 bases and J by 3 bases, with 14 bases between them. The CDR3 DNA reads TGTGCCGCAGGAGCCGACAGCTACGAGCAGTACTTC. Translating gives CAAGADSYEQYF.

CDR3 sequence (DNA): TGTGCCAGCAGTTTTGGACAGGAGCAGTTCTTC. Translating it yields CASSFGQEQFF. The chain carries TRBV27 and TRBJ2-1, with a tentative D call TRBD1 (6 bases). Between the trimmed V and J ends, which lost 3 bases and 10 bases, there was a span of 7 bases. The CDR3 is 11 amino acids. From germline, CDR1 is MNHEY and CDR2 SMNVEV (reference sequence).

This chain connects TRBV5-4 to TRBJ2-7, with TRBD1 matching 8 bases. V shed 1 base and J 2 bases; nucleotides not matched to a gene: 2. The CDR3 runs 14 residues. From germline, CDR1 is SGHNT and CDR2 YYREEE (reference sequence). The CDR3 region is CASSLLGQAYEQYF. CDR3 DNA: TGTGCCAGCAGCTTGTTGGGACAGGCCTACGAGCAGTACTTC.

This clone was seen a single time. This chain connects TRBV7-9 to TRBJ2-7; no clear D gene. CDR1 is SEHNR and CDR2 is FQNEAQ in the germline V gene (reference sequence). Trimming removed 2 bases from V and 9 bases from J, with 14 bases in between. CDR3 length: 13 residues. The CDR3 sequence: CASSLPVPNLQYF. The CDR3 DNA reads as TGTGCCAGCAGCTTACCAGTTCCCAACCTGCAGTACTTC. Using reference TRBV7-9 and TRBJ2-7 for the parts outside the CDR3, the full variable domain is DTGVSQNPRHKITKRGQNVTFRCDPISEHNRLYWYRQTLGQGPEFLTYFQNEAQLEKSRLLSDRFSAERPKGSFSTLEIQRTEQGDSAMYLCASSLPVPNLQYFGPGTRLTVT.

V usage is TRBV11-2 and J usage is TRBJ2-1, with no clear D. The CDR3 runs to 14 residues. Looked up from germline, CDR1 is SGHAT and CDR2 is FQNNGV. V lost 4 bases to trimming and J lost 0 bases, with 7 bases between them. The DNA for the CDR3 is TGTGCCAGCAGCTCCCCGAGCTCCTACAATGAGCAGTTCTTC. It is translated as CASSSPSSYNEQFF.

In its sample, this clone was seen a few times. The chain carries TRBV2 and TRBJ2-7, with a possible D match to TRBD2 (6 bases). The germline V gene encodes CDR1 SNHLY and CDR2 FYNNEI. V shed 9 bases and J shed 4 bases, with 19 bases lying between them. The CDR3 extends over 14 amino acids. The DNA for the CDR3 is TGTGCCAGTGCAGCGGGCCCCTCTTTTTACGAGCAGTACTTC. Translating it yields CASAAGPSFYEQYF. Full variable domain (rest looked up from reference TRBV2 and TRBJ2-7): EPEVTQTPSHQVTQMGQEVILRCVPISNHLYFYWYRQILGQKVEFLVSFYNNEISEKSEIFDDQFSVERPDGSNFTLKIRSTKLEDSAMYFCASAAGPSFYEQYFGPGTRLTVT.

This clone has only one observation. This rearrangement joins TRBV6-5 to TRBJ1-1; no clear D. Trimming removed 2 bases at V and 4 bases at J, with 17 bases between. The V gene's germline CDR1 is MNHEY and CDR2 SVGAGI. The CDR3 loop spans 16 amino acids. In DNA, the CDR3 is TGTGCCAGCAGTTACCTGAGATCTTCCTTGGGCACTGAAGCTTTCTTT. Protein: CASSYLRSSLGTEAFF.

Only one count was recorded for this clone. This chain links TRBV6-1 with TRBJ1-2; a weak D match, TRBD1 (5 bases). The CDR3 is 13 amino acids. V lost 3 bases to trimming and J lost 5 bases, with 10 bases between them. CDR1 is MNHNS and CDR2 is SASEGT in the germline V gene. CDR3 in amino acids: CASSEEGPYGYTF. DNA for the CDR3: TGTGCCAGCAGTGAGGAGGGGCCTTATGGCTACACCTTC.